A single sample gave rise to the 32 T cell receptor beta chains below, sequenced in a study of blood T cell repertoires in COVID-19. Libraries were prepared by immunoSEQ multiplex PCR; TCRdb keeps only in-frame clonotypes and omits some of them. Here the sample spans 25,000 to 30,000 clones, roughly nine tenths being singletons. The sequenced sample was peripheral blood. These receptor sequences come from a man between 60 and 75 years old with acute or convalescent COVID-19.

V usage is TRBV4-1 and J usage is TRBJ2-7, with D perhaps matching TRBD2 (6 bases). The V end was cut by 4 bases, the J end by 0 bases, with 13 bases between. This CDR3 spans 15 amino acids. CDR1 is MGHRA and CDR2 is YSYEKL in the germline V gene. The CDR3 loop is CASSRIPGASYEQYF. The CDR3 nucleotides are TGCGCCAGCAGCCGGATTCCGGGAGCCTCCTACGAGCAGTACTTC.

The chain links TRBV7-8 to TRBJ1-4; possible D gene TRBD1, 6 bases. Deletions cut 5 bases from V and 0 bases from J, with 16 bases between. CDR1 and CDR2 (germline): SGHVS, FQNEAQ. The CDR3 runs to 17 residues. The CDR3 DNA reads as TGTGCCAGCAGCCAACAGGGTCTACTTGCAACTAATGAAAAACTGTTTTTT. This gives the protein CASSQQGLLATNEKLFF.

This sequence joins TRBV24-1 and TRBJ2-1, with 8 positions matching TRBD2. The V gene end was trimmed by 4 bases and the J gene end by 1 base; junction bases not matched to a gene: 2. Germline assignment: CDR1 KGHDR and CDR2 SFDVKD. The length of the CDR3 is 15 residues. The CDR3 region is CATSEAGASYNEQFF. The CDR3 DNA reads TGTGCCACCAGTGAAGCGGGAGCGTCCTACAATGAGCAGTTCTTC.

The J gene is TRBJ2-3, the V gene TRBV6-6; D is undetermined. The CDR3 has 14 amino acids. The V gene lost 6 bases and the J gene lost 5 bases, with 15 bases spanning the gap. CDR1 is MNHNY, CDR2 SVGAGI, per germline (reference sequence). DNA for the CDR3: TGTGCCAGCAGCCCCCCCCGTAGTCAAGATACGCAGTATTTT. Amino acids: CASSPPRSQDTQYF.

As regards this clone: A junction end diverges from the germline sequence, so it may reflect a read error. V usage is TRBV2 and J usage is TRBJ1-6; no definite D call. This CDR3 contains 13 residues. Germline values: CDR1 SNHLY, CDR2 FYNNEI. The CDR3 protein is CVSPTTYNSPLHF. The CDR3 DNA follows: TGTGTCAGCCCGACAACCTATAATTCACCCCTCCACTTT.

The gene calls are TRBV5-1 and TRBJ2-7; D is perhaps TRBD2 (6 bases). Germline lookup yields CDR1 SGHRS and CDR2 YFSETQ. The CDR3 is 14 residues long. Deletions cut 4 bases from V and 2 bases from J, with 13 bases between. The CDR3 loop reads CASSPGTSAYEQYF. The CDR3 DNA reads as TGCGCCAGCAGCCCCGGGACTTCAGCCTACGAGCAGTACTTC.

Written as DNA, the CDR3 is TGTGCCAGCTCCTCTTCCAGCTCCTACAATGAGCAGTTCTTC. It is translated as CASSSSSSYNEQFF. The chain couples TRBV6-5 to TRBJ2-1; no definite D call. Germline CDR1 is MNHEY and CDR2 is SVGAGI. Trimming shortened V by 8 bases and J by 0 bases, and 11 bases separated the two germline ends. The CDR3 runs to 14 residues.

This chain connects TRBV5-1 to TRBJ1-1, with 8 bases identical to TRBD1. Germline values: CDR1 SGHRS, CDR2 YFSETQ. J gave up 0 bases and V 2 bases, and 6 bases lay outside the gene matches. This CDR3 spans 16 amino acids. The CDR3 here is CASSFSAGGMNTEAFF. The CDR3 DNA follows: TGCGCCAGCAGCTTTTCTGCAGGGGGCATGAACACTGAAGCTTTCTTT.

V gene TRBV28 combines with J gene TRBJ1-1, with D unresolved. The CDR3 has 14 residues. Germline V gene lookup returns CDR1 MDHEN and CDR2 SYDVKM. The V gene lost 4 bases and the J gene lost 0 bases, with 9 bases spanning the gap. CDR3 in DNA: TGTGCCAGCAGTTCCCCAGGCCTGAACACTGAAGCTTTCTTT. Translated: CASSSPGLNTEAFF.

The chain is built from TRBV6-4 and TRBJ1-1; 9 bases match TRBD1. Unmatched junction bases numbered 11, after V lost 6 bases and J lost 9 bases. This CDR3 region has 14 residues. Germline CDR1 and CDR2: MRHNA and SNTAGT. For the CDR3, the DNA is TGTGCCAGCAGCCAACGACAGGGGGATGGCCAAGCTTTCTTT. This sequence encodes CASSQRQGDGQAFF.

This clone came up once. The rearrangement uses TRBV7-8 and TRBJ1-1; possibly TRBD1 for D (6 bases). V lost 3 bases and J 4 bases, leaving 15 bases between the germline ends. Germline loops: CDR1 SGHVS, CDR2 FQNEAQ. The CDR3 sequence is 15 residues long. CDR3: CASSLTGSLSTEAFF. The CDR3 DNA is TGTGCCAGCAGCTTGACAGGATCCCTGAGCACTGAAGCTTTCTTT.

The rearrangement joins TRBV7-9 to TRBJ2-1; 7 bases map to TRBD1. The junction had 10 bases not matched to a gene; V was cut back by 3 bases and J by 8 bases. Germline V gene data show CDR1 as SEHNR and CDR2 as FQNEAQ (reference sequence). The length of the CDR3 is 15 residues. The CDR3 region has the DNA TGTGCCAGCAGCTTGAGGGGGCCCGCCGGGGATGAGCAGTTCTTC. This translates into CASSLRGPAGDEQFF.

In its sample, this clone was seen once. The chain employs TRBV7-2 and TRBJ2-5; D gene unclear. Germline lookup yields CDR1 SGHTA and CDR2 FQGNSA. V lost 1 base and J lost 4, with 10 bases in between. The CDR3 has 14 amino acids. In nucleotides, the CDR3 is TGTGCCAGCAGCTTAGGTAGACTGAGAGAGACCCAGTACTTC. It translates to CASSLGRLRETQYF.

The chain combines TRBV6-4 with TRBJ2-1; tentative D call: TRBD1 (5 bases). This CDR3 is 18 amino acids long. The germline V gene has CDR1 MRHNA and CDR2 SNTAGT. Trimming pared 0 bases from V and 9 bases from J, leaving 24 bases between. CDR3 loop: CASSDSRTSDPLRGEQFF. The CDR3 coding sequence is TGTGCCAGCAGTGACTCGAGAACGTCGGACCCCCTAAGGGGTGAGCAGTTCTTC.

The V gene is TRBV3-1 (or the pseudogene TRBV3-2), the J gene TRBJ1-4; maybe TRBD1 (6 bases). V was clipped by 3 bases and J by 0 bases, with 8 bases between them. Germline V CDR1 and CDR2: LGHDT, YNNKEL (reference sequence). The CDR3 contains 15 residues. CDR3 bases: TGTGCCAGCAGCCATACAGGGACAACTAATGAAAAACTGTTTTTT. As protein: CASSHTGTTNEKLFF.

This rearrangement joins TRBV27 to TRBJ1-1; TRBD1 agrees at 8 bases. This CDR3 is 13 amino acids long. With 5 bases clipped from V and 7 bases from J, the junction kept 6 bases outside the gene matches. In germline, CDR1 is MNHEY, CDR2 SMNVEV (reference sequence). The CDR3 reads CASSQLDRVEAFF. CDR3 sequence (DNA): TGTGCCAGCAGTCAACTGGACAGGGTTGAAGCTTTCTTT.

V gene TRBV6-5 combines with J gene TRBJ2-5, with 8 bases aligning to TRBD1. Germline values: CDR1 MNHEY, CDR2 SVGAGI. The V segment lost 5 bases and the J segment 5 bases; nucleotides outside the gene matches: 10. The CDR3 is 15 residues long. CDR3 in amino acids: CASSQTGAMGETQYF. CDR3 sequence (DNA): TGTGCCAGCAGTCAGACAGGGGCCATGGGGGAGACCCAGTACTTC.

CDR3 coding DNA: TGTGCCAGTCAGTCCAGGCAGTATAATTCACCCCTCCACTTT. It translates to CASQSRQYNSPLHF. The chain links TRBV19 to TRBJ1-6; D not certain. V was cut by 8 bases and J by 4 bases, with 12 bases left in between. The germline V gene encodes CDR1 LNHDA and CDR2 SQIVND (reference sequence). This CDR3 is 14 amino acids long.

V usage is TRBV30 and J usage is TRBJ2-1; 11 bases fit TRBD2. Looked up from germline, CDR1 is GTSNPN and CDR2 is SVGIG (reference sequence). Trimming took 4 bases from V and 9 from J; bases not matched to a gene: 11. The CDR3 is 15 residues long. This chain's CDR3 is CAWKLGSGRVGEQFF. CDR3 coding DNA: TGTGCCTGGAAATTGGGTAGCGGGAGGGTCGGTGAGCAGTTCTTC.

The rearrangement links TRBV2 to TRBJ1-6; 7 positions match TRBD1. Germline-derived CDR1 and CDR2 are SNHLY and FYNNEI. This CDR3 region has 12 residues. V shed 6 bases and J 7 bases; nucleotides not matched to a gene: 0. Here the CDR3 DNA reads TGTGCCAGCAGGGGACAGAATTCACCCCTCCACTTT. Translating it yields CASRGQNSPLHF.

The rearrangement links TRBV6-6 to TRBJ1-4; a weak D match, TRBD1 (6 bases). The germline V gene has CDR1 MNHNY and CDR2 SVGAGI (reference sequence). The CDR3 is made up of 14 amino acids. With 7 bases removed from V and 1 base from J, the gap between germline ends came to 10 bases. This CDR3 is CASMKGGTNEKLFF. CDR3 DNA: TGTGCCAGCATGAAAGGGGGAACTAATGAAAAACTGTTTTTT.

In this sample, this clone turned up a few times. V is TRBV12-3 or TRBV12-4 and J is TRBJ2-7, with a weak D call TRBD2 (5 bases). This CDR3 has 13 residues. Trimming stripped 5 bases from V and 4 bases from J, with 12 bases between. The CDR3 coding sequence is TGTGCCAGCAGTACCCGGGATCGGTACGAGCAGTACTTC. This codes for CASSTRDRYEQYF.

The gene calls are TRBV18 and TRBJ2-7, with TRBD2 as a possible D gene (5 bases). CDR3 length: 13 residues. The V end was cut by 6 bases, the J end by 6 bases, with 15 bases between. Germline values: CDR1 KGHSH, CDR2 LQKENI. CDR3: CASSDGLDFEQYF. For the CDR3, the DNA is TGTGCCAGCTCGGATGGATTGGACTTCGAGCAGTACTTC.

The chain couples TRBV6-5 to TRBJ1-2; D is unresolved. From germline, CDR1 is MNHEY and CDR2 SVGAGI. V was clipped by 5 bases and J by 8 bases, with 12 bases between them. The CDR3 consists of 12 residues. CDR3 nucleotides: TGTGCCAGCAGTCCGGGTCTTTTCGGCTACACCTTC. It codes for CASSPGLFGYTF.

The chain recombines TRBV19 with TRBJ2-4; TRBD1 matches 8 bases. The trim removed 4 bases at V and 1 base at J, leaving 6 bases unmatched. The CDR3 is 16 residues long. From germline, CDR1 is LNHDA and CDR2 SQIVND (reference sequence). The chain's CDR3 is CASSTGQGLAKNIQYF. The CDR3 DNA reads as TGTGCCAGTAGTACCGGACAGGGACTGGCCAAAAACATTCAGTACTTC.

The chain recombines TRBV6-5 with TRBJ1-5; possibly TRBD1 for D (5 bases). The V gene's germline CDR1 is MNHEY and CDR2 SVGAGI. Trimming shortened V by 5 bases and J by 10 bases, and 18 bases separated the two germline ends. The CDR3 contains 14 residues. The CDR3 sequence is CASSPLAGPYPQHF. In DNA form, the CDR3 reads TGTGCCAGCAGTCCGCTGGCGGGGCCTTATCCCCAGCATTTT.

This chain uses TRBV3-1 (or the pseudogene TRBV3-2) with TRBJ1-6; 8 nucleotides align to TRBD1. The CDR3 sequence is 13 residues long. V lost 5 bases and J lost 10; bases outside the gene matches: 4. The V gene's germline CDR1 is LGHDT and CDR2 YNNKEL (reference sequence). In DNA form, the CDR3 reads TGTGCCAGCAGCAGGGACAGGTCATCACCCCTCCACTTT. It codes for CASSRDRSSPLHF.

V usage is TRBV28 and J usage is TRBJ2-4; tentative D call: TRBD1 (6 bases). The V and J ends lost 6 bases and 6 bases respectively, with 18 bases between them. Germline CDR1 and CDR2: MDHEN and SYDVKM. The CDR3 is made up of 15 amino acids. CDR3 loop: CASSIEQGMANIQYF. CDR3 coding DNA: TGTGCCAGCAGCATCGAACAGGGTATGGCAAACATTCAGTACTTC.

The sample holds one count of this clone. This chain connects TRBV15 to TRBJ1-1; 7 nucleotides match TRBD1. V shed 6 bases, J shed 7 bases, and the junction held 17 bases outside the gene matches. The CDR3 contains 16 residues. Germline V gives CDR1 LNHNV, CDR2 YYDKDF (reference sequence). Written as DNA, the CDR3 is TGTGCCACCAGTCGAGCCTCCTCAGGGGGGAGGAATGAAGCTTTCTTT. This codes for CATSRASSGGRNEAFF.

The chain has TRBV21-1 and TRBJ1-1; TRBD1 was called by the table and not checked on the DNA. TRBV21-1 is a pseudogene segment. The CDR3 totals 12 residues. This CDR3 reads CASSTQDTEAFF. The CDR3 nucleotides are TGTGCCAGCAGCACACAGGACACTGAAGCTTTCTTT.

The CDR3 nucleotides are TGCGCCAGCAGCTTGACTAGCGGGGAAGGAGAGACCCAGTACTTC. This encodes CASSLTSGEGETQYF. V and J are TRBV5-1 and TRBJ2-5; TRBD2 aligns across 10 bases. The V gene end was trimmed by 1 base and the J gene end by 4 bases; junction bases not matched to a gene: 4. CDR3 length equals 15 residues. CDR1 and CDR2 from the germline V gene are SGHRS and YFSETQ.

CDR3 loop: CASSMRTGNQPQHF. The CDR3 nucleotides read TGTGCCAGTAGTATGAGGACAGGGAACCAGCCCCAGCATTTT. V gene TRBV19 combines with J gene TRBJ1-5; 8 nucleotides line up with TRBD1. The J segment lost 7 bases and the V segment lost 3 bases, leaving 5 bases of the junction unmatched. This CDR3 comprises 14 residues. CDR1 and CDR2 from the germline V gene are LNHDA and SQIVND (reference sequence).